The 32 T cell receptor beta chains presented below share a single source sample, sequenced in a study of T cell repertoires in cytomegalovirus infection. No antigen is known for these receptors. TCRdb reprocessed the reads with MiXCR, giving one entry per CDR3 protein. The table includes about 110,000 distinct CDR3 sequences, over 25% detected once. The sample in question was CD8+ T cells from cultured PBMCs, obtained from culture after CMV antigen stimulation. These receptors all come from a human donor in good health (CMV status not recorded). Some clones in this sample may be carry-over from other donors' samples.

This clonotype was counted a few times. The CDR3 nucleotides read TGTGCCAGCAGTTACTCGGGGGTCGGTTCGAACACTGAAGCTTTCTTT. This sequence encodes CASSYSGVGSNTEAFF. J is TRBJ1-1 and V is TRBV6-5; tentatively, D is TRBD1 (5 bases). Looked up from germline, CDR1 is MNHEY and CDR2 is SVGAGI. The germline V and J ends were trimmed by 0 bases and 1 base, with 12 bases remaining between them. This CDR3 comprises 16 residues.

The rearrangement uses TRBV19 and TRBJ2-7; D ambiguous. Germline CDR1 and CDR2: LNHDA and SQIVND (reference sequence). The CDR3 spans 13 residues. Trimming left V 8 bases short and J 1 base short, with 12 bases between. The chain's CDR3 is CASGPTPSYEQYF. The DNA for the CDR3 is TGTGCCAGTGGACCTACACCGTCCTACGAGCAGTACTTC.

This clonotype was counted between two and nine times. The J gene is TRBJ1-1, the V gene TRBV12-3 or TRBV12-4, with a tentative D call TRBD1 (6 bases). Trimming left V 6 bases short and J 5 bases short, with 16 bases between. The CDR3 consists of 14 residues. As DNA, the CDR3 is TGTGCCAGCAGGCGCGAGGGGGGCGGGACTGAAGCTTTCTTT. This sequence encodes CASRREGGGTEAFF.

This clonotype has a count of ten or more. J is TRBJ2-7 and V is TRBV27; tentative D call: TRBD2 (5 bases). Germline V lookup: CDR1 MNHEY, CDR2 SMNVEV (reference sequence). CDR3 size: 11 residues. Trimming pared 7 bases from V and 6 bases from J, leaving 10 bases between. The DNA for the CDR3 is TGTGCCAGCAACGACGGGGTCGAGCAGTACTTC. Protein product: CASNDGVEQYF.

This clonotype was counted a few times. V is TRBV27 and J is TRBJ2-7; no clear D. The V gene's germline CDR1 is MNHEY and CDR2 SMNVEV (reference sequence). Trimming left V 4 bases short and J 0 bases short, with 7 bases between. The CDR3 covers 13 residues. The CDR3 spells CASSYRSSYEQYF. The CDR3 nucleotides read TGTGCCAGCAGTTATCGTAGCTCCTACGAGCAGTACTTC.

In this sample, this clonotype turned up many times. CDR3 in DNA: TGCGCCAGCAGCCATGCCGGCCGACAGCCAAAAGCTAACTATGGCTACACCTTC. This translates into CASSHAGRQPKANYGYTF. The chain has TRBV4-1 and TRBJ1-2; a weak D match, TRBD1 (5 bases). Germline lookup yields CDR1 MGHRA and CDR2 YSYEKL. This CDR3 contains 18 residues. V dropped 3 bases and J dropped 0 bases, with 20 bases sitting between them.

This clonotype was counted a single time. CDR3 sequence (DNA): TGCGCCAGCAGCTTGTGGGGAGGTGAGGATCAGCCCCAGCATTTT. Protein product: CASSLWGGEDQPQHF. The chain recombines TRBV5-1 with TRBJ1-5; D gene unclear. Trimming removed 1 base at V and 5 bases at J, with 13 bases between. The germline V gene has CDR1 SGHRS and CDR2 YFSETQ. This CDR3 is 15 amino acids long.

The chain carries TRBV2 and TRBJ2-3; TRBD1 matches at 7 bases. The germline CDR1 and CDR2 sequences are SNHLY and FYNNEI. V was clipped by 6 bases and J by 2 bases; unmatched bases: 5. The CDR3 spans 14 residues. This chain's CDR3 is CASSTGQNTDTQYF. The CDR3 DNA follows: TGTGCCAGCAGCACGGGACAGAACACAGATACGCAGTATTTT.

The gene calls are TRBV7-9 and TRBJ1-1; tentative D call: TRBD1 (5 bases). V dropped 5 bases and J dropped 5 bases, with 15 bases sitting between them. This CDR3 is 14 amino acids long. The V gene's germline CDR1 is SEHNR and CDR2 FQNEAQ (reference sequence). The CDR3 sequence is CASSEGHLGTEAFF. In DNA, the CDR3 is TGTGCCAGCAGCGAAGGACACCTTGGGACTGAAGCTTTCTTT. Complete variable domain (other parts from reference TRBV7-9 and TRBJ1-1): DTGVSQNPRHKITKRGQNVTFRCDPISEHNRLYWYRQTLGQGPEFLTYFQNEAQLEKSRLLSDRFSAERPKGSFSTLEIQRTEQGDSAMYLCASSEGHLGTEAFFGQGTRLTVV.

V is TRBV7-9 and J is TRBJ1-1, with D unclear. Germline V CDR1 and CDR2: SEHNR, FQNEAQ (reference sequence). Deletions cut 0 bases from V and 1 base from J, with 12 bases between. CDR3 length: 16 amino acids. The CDR3 DNA reads as TGTGCCAGCAGCTTAGCGGGCGACATGTGGAACACTGAAGCTTTCTTT. The encoded protein is CASSLAGDMWNTEAFF.

This chain joins TRBV6-1 and TRBJ1-5, with TRBD1 as a possible D gene (5 bases). V lost 3 bases, J lost 3 bases, and 9 bases lay in between. In germline, CDR1 is MNHNS, CDR2 SASEGT. This CDR3 region has 14 residues. The DNA for the CDR3 is TGTGCCAGCAGTGACGGGGGACTCAATCAGCCCCAGCATTTT. This gives the protein CASSDGGLNQPQHF.

The table lists this clonotype with a few counts. This chain connects TRBV27 to TRBJ1-3; the D is unclear. Trimming removed 6 bases at V and 0 bases at J, with 15 bases between. The germline V gene has CDR1 MNHEY and CDR2 SMNVEV (reference sequence). The CDR3 spans 16 residues. CDR3 DNA: TGTGCCAGCAGCCCCCTGTCGGGGTACTCTGGAAACACCATATATTTT. It translates to CASSPLSGYSGNTIYF.

The gene calls are TRBV6-1 and TRBJ2-1, with 9 bases that match TRBD1. Per germline, CDR1 MNHNS and CDR2 SASEGT. Unmatched junction bases numbered 11, after V lost 4 bases and J lost 7 bases. The CDR3 runs to 16 residues. In DNA, the CDR3 is TGTGCCAGCAGTGCACCGGACAGGGGATCCACAAATGAGCAGTTCTTC. Residues: CASSAPDRGSTNEQFF.

This clonotype was seen more than once but under ten times. The chain joins TRBV24-1 to TRBJ1-1; D is ambiguous. CDR3 length: 14 amino acids. The V gene's germline CDR1 is KGHDR and CDR2 SFDVKD. Trimming shortened V by 2 bases and J by 0 bases, and 6 bases separated the two germline ends. The CDR3: CATSDSDMNTEAFF. The CDR3, as DNA: TGTGCCACCAGTGATTCTGACATGAACACTGAAGCTTTCTTT.

This clonotype turned up a few times. This chain links TRBV19 with TRBJ2-2; TRBD1 matches 10 bases. Germline trimming cut 5 bases from V and 3 bases from J; bases unmatched to any gene: 6. Germline CDR1 LNHDA, CDR2 SQIVND (reference sequence). The CDR3 runs 16 residues. The CDR3 sequence is CASSPTGTGDTGELFF. CDR3 nucleotide sequence: TGTGCCAGTAGTCCTACCGGGACAGGGGACACCGGGGAGCTGTTTTTT.

This clonotype was seen ten or more times. The gene calls are TRBV7-9 and TRBJ1-1; D call uncertain. Trimming took off 3 bases at V and 5 bases at J, with 16 bases between the two ends. The CDR3 totals 15 residues. The V gene's germline CDR1 is SEHNR and CDR2 FQNEAQ (reference sequence). The CDR3 DNA sequence: TGTGCCAGCAGCTTCTTGAGGACGTCGGGTACTGAAGCTTTCTTT. Translation gives CASSFLRTSGTEAFF.

This clonotype appeared a few times. The V gene is TRBV7-9, the J gene TRBJ2-5; perhaps D is TRBD1 or TRBD2 (5 bases each). Germline V lookup: CDR1 SEHNR, CDR2 FQNEAQ (reference sequence). V was trimmed by 3 bases and J by 5 bases, leaving 7 bases between them. This CDR3 spans 12 amino acids. The DNA for the CDR3 is TGTGCCAGCAGCTTGGGGGAGGAGACCCAGTACTTC. Its protein is CASSLGEETQYF.

The chain combines TRBV6-1 with TRBJ2-1; D gene uncertain. Germline values: CDR1 MNHNS, CDR2 SASEGT. The CDR3 is 13 residues long. The ends were cut back, 2 bases at V and 0 bases at J, with 2 bases in the middle. As DNA, the CDR3 is TGTGCCAGCAGTGAACTCTCCTACAATGAGCAGTTCTTC. It codes for CASSELSYNEQFF.

This clonotype was seen many times. The J gene is TRBJ1-3, the V gene TRBV7-8; 7 positions agree with TRBD1. CDR1 is SGHVS, CDR2 FQNEAQ, per germline. V was pared by 5 bases and J by 1 base, with 14 bases of the junction left unmatched. This CDR3 has 18 residues. The CDR3 spells CASSGLGQAGGSGNTIYF. The CDR3 coding sequence is TGTGCCAGCAGCGGACTTGGACAGGCCGGAGGGTCTGGAAACACCATATATTTT.

The gene calls are TRBV5-6 and TRBJ1-2; D is uncertain. The CDR3 sequence is 15 residues long. Germline assignment: CDR1 SGHDT and CDR2 YYEEEE. The V end lost 2 bases, the J end lost 2 bases, and 13 bases lay between the germline ends. In DNA, the CDR3 is TGTGCCAGCAGCTTCGGACCCACTGTCAACTATGGCTACACCTTC. It translates to CASSFGPTVNYGYTF.

This chain connects TRBV7-6 to TRBJ2-1; D is uncertain. The CDR3 runs 15 residues. V lost 1 base, J lost 5 bases, and 12 bases lay in between. The germline gives CDR1 SGHVS, CDR2 FNYEAQ. This CDR3 reads CASSLDDGLDNEQFF. The DNA of the CDR3 is TGTGCCAGCAGCTTAGACGACGGCTTGGACAATGAGCAGTTCTTC.

The gene calls are TRBV5-1 and TRBJ2-7; D is undetermined. The CDR3 runs to 14 residues. Trimming cost V 0 bases and J 1 base, with 8 bases left between them. Germline assignment: CDR1 SGHRS and CDR2 YFSETQ. CDR3 DNA sequence: TGCGCCAGCAGCTTGGGTGGGATATCCTACGAGCAGTACTTC. As protein: CASSLGGISYEQYF.

This chain links TRBV5-1 with TRBJ2-6; D might be TRBD1 (6 bases). V was pared by 10 bases and J by 0 bases, with 23 bases between. CDR1 and CDR2 from the germline V gene are SGHRS and YFSETQ. CDR3 length: 18 amino acids. The chain's CDR3 is CALPDRGIQSSGANVLTF. CDR3 sequence (DNA): TGCGCCCTCCCTGATAGGGGGATACAAAGCTCTGGGGCCAACGTCCTGACTTTC.

This chain connects TRBV2 to TRBJ1-2; TRBD1 matches at 8 bases. Germline V gene sequence: CDR1 SNHLY, CDR2 FYNNEI. The CDR3 consists of 18 residues. J was trimmed by 4 bases and V by 11 bases; bases with no gene match: 24. CDR3 sequence: CALRLPRDRPAKTYGYTF. The CDR3 DNA reads as TGTGCCCTACGGTTACCCCGGGACAGGCCTGCAAAAACCTATGGCTACACCTTC.

The chain combines TRBV10-3 with TRBJ2-2; D is possibly TRBD2 (6 bases). This CDR3 comprises 15 residues. Germline V gene data show CDR1 as ENHRY and CDR2 as SYGVKD. Deletions cut 3 bases from V and 9 bases from J, with 17 bases between. CDR3 in DNA: TGTGCCATCAGTGATCCCAGGGAGGTATCCCGGGAGCTGTTTTTT. Amino acids: CAISDPREVSRELFF.

This chain links TRBV2 with TRBJ1-5, with 10 bases identical to TRBD1. V shed 3 bases and J 4 bases; nucleotides not matched to a gene: 6. The CDR3 spans 16 residues. Germline-derived CDR1 and CDR2 are SNHLY and FYNNEI. Here the CDR3 reads CASSEDRGRRNQPQHF. For the CDR3, the DNA is TGTGCCAGCAGTGAGGACAGGGGGAGAAGGAATCAGCCCCAGCATTTT.

This clonotype was found many times. This chain uses TRBV12-3 or TRBV12-4 with TRBJ1-1; D is unresolved. The germline V and J ends were trimmed by 3 bases and 1 base, with 15 bases remaining between them. The length of the CDR3 is 16 residues. The CDR3 nucleotides read TGTGCCAGCAGTTTTCTCGGGGATCCCTCGAACACTGAAGCTTTCTTT. Protein product: CASSFLGDPSNTEAFF.

This clonotype was seen a handful of times. The rearrangement links TRBV6-2 or TRBV6-3 to TRBJ1-2; D remains ambiguous. The CDR3 runs to 13 residues. The germline V gene encodes CDR1 MNHEY and CDR2 SVGEGT. Trimming removed 8 bases at V and 2 bases at J, with 12 bases between. This CDR3 reads CASRPHENYGYTF. The CDR3 bases are TGTGCCAGCCGTCCCCATGAGAACTATGGCTACACCTTC.

This clonotype was seen many times. The chain links TRBV28 to TRBJ2-7; 7 nucleotides agree with TRBD1. CDR1 and CDR2 from the germline V gene are MDHEN and SYDVKM. Losses at the gene ends were 3 bases for V and 5 bases for J; bases not matched to a gene: 7. The CDR3 covers 14 residues. The CDR3 region has the DNA TGTGCCAGCAGTTTCGATTCCACAGGGGACGAGCAGTACTTC. Protein product: CASSFDSTGDEQYF. The full variable domain, rest sourced from reference TRBV28 and TRBJ2-7, is DVKVTQSSRYLVKRTGEKVFLECVQDMDHENMFWYRQDPGLGLRLIYFSYDVKMKEKGDIPEGYSVSREKKERFSLILESASTNQTSMYLCASSFDSTGDEQYFGPGTRLTVT.

This clonotype has ten or more counts. The chain is built from TRBV7-2 and TRBJ2-7, with 9 bases matching TRBD1. After removal of 5 bases from V and 2 bases from J, the junction contained 7 bases not matched to a gene. This CDR3 region has 15 residues. The germline V gene has CDR1 SGHTA and CDR2 FQGNSA. This CDR3 reads CASSRGQGPAYEQYF. In DNA, the CDR3 is TGTGCCAGCAGCCGAGGACAGGGGCCGGCCTACGAGCAGTACTTC.

The chain carries TRBV6-1 and TRBJ2-1; either TRBD1 or TRBD2 may supply D (5 bases each). This CDR3 contains 16 residues. Germline V CDR1 and CDR2: MNHNS, SASEGT. Deletions cut 1 base from V and 2 bases from J, with 12 bases between. The CDR3 sequence is CASSEVWGSTYNEQFF. The CDR3 bases are TGTGCCAGCAGTGAAGTGTGGGGGTCCACCTACAATGAGCAGTTCTTC.

The V gene is TRBV4-1, the J gene TRBJ2-7, with 9 bases matching TRBD2. V lost 5 bases, J lost 2 bases, and 7 bases stayed unmatched. The CDR3 loop spans 15 amino acids. Germline CDR1 and CDR2: MGHRA and YSYEKL. CDR3 residues: CASSWLAGATYEQYF. CDR3 coding DNA: TGCGCCAGCAGCTGGTTAGCGGGGGCTACCTACGAGCAGTACTTC.